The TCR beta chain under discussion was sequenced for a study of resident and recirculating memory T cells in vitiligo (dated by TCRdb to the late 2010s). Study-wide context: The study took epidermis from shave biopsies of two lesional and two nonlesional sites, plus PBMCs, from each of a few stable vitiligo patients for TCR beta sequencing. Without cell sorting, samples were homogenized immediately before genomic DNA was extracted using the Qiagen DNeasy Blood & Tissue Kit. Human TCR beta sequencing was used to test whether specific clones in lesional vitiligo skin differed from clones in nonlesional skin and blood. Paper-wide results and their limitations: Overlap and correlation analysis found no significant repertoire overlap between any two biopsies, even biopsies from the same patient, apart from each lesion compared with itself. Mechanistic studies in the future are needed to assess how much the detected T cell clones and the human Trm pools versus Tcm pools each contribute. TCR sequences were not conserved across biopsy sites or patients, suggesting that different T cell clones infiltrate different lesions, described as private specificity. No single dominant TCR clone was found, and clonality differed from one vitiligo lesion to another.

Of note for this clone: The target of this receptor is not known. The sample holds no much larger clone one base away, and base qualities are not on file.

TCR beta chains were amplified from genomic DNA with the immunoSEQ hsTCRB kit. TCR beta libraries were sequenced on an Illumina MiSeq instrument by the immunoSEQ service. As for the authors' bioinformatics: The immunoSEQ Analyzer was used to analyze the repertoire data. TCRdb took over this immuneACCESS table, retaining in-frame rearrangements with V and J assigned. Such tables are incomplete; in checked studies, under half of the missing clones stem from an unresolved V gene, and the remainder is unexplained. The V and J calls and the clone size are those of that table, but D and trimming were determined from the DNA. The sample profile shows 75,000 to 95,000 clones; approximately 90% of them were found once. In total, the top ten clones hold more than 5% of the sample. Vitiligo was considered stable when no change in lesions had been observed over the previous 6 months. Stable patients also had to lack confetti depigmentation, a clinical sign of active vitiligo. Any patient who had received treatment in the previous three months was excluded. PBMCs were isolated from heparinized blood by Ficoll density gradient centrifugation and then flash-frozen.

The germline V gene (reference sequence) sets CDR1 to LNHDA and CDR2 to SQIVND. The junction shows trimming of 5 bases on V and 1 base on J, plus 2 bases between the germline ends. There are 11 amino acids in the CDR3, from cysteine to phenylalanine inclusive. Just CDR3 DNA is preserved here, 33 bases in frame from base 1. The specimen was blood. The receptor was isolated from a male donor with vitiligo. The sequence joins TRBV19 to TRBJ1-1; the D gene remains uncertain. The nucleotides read TGTGCCAGTAGTCGGAACACTGAAGCTTTCTTT. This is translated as CASSRNTEAFF. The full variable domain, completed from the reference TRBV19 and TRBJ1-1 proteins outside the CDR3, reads DGGITQSPKYLFRKEGQNVTLSCEQNLNHDAMYWYRQDPGQGLRLIYYSQIVNDFQKGDIAEGYSVSREKKESFPLTVTSAQKNPTAFYLCASSRNTEAFFGQGTRLTVV.